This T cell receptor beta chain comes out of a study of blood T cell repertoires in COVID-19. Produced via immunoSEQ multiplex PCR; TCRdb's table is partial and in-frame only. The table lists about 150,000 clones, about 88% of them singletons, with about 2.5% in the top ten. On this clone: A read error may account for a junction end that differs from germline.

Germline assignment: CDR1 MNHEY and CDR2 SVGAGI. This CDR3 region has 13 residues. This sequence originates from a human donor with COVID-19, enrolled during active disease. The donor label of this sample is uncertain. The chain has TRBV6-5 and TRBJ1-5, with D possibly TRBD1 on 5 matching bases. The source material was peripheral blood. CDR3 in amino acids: CACSRGANQPQHF. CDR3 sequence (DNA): TGTGCCTGCAGTAGGGGCGCGAATCAGCCCCAGCATTTT.